One sample yielded the 25 T cell receptor beta chains listed below, sequenced in a study of long-term antiretroviral therapy in people with HIV. Researchers report immunoSEQ v3.0 was run at survey level. Method: immunoSEQ multiplex PCR; TCRdb's copy keeps in-frame clones and lacks some. The sample includes roughly 18,000 clones, just under 80% of them seen just once. The sample was unsorted PBMCs, taken 0.3 years after starting antiretroviral therapy. The origin of the receptors is a woman between 50 and 59 years old with HIV.

The chain combines TRBV10-2 with TRBJ2-2; no firm D call. The V end lost 7 bases, the J end lost 1 base, and 10 bases lay between the germline ends. This CDR3 has 14 amino acids. Germline CDR1 reads WSHSY; CDR2 reads SAAADI. For the CDR3, the DNA is TGCGCCAGCACCACGGATAAGAACACCGGGGAGCTGTTTTTT. Its translation: CASTTDKNTGELFF.

The chain is built from TRBV6-1 and TRBJ2-4; perhaps TRBD2 as D (5 bases). The CDR3 has 16 amino acids. The V and J ends lost 3 bases and 1 base respectively, with 13 bases between them. The germline V gene encodes CDR1 MNHNS and CDR2 SASEGT. The CDR3 DNA reads TGTGCCAGCAGTGATTCTTCGTGGGAGGCCAAAAACATTCAGTACTTC. Translating gives CASSDSSWEAKNIQYF.

The chain recombines TRBV9 with TRBJ2-7, with D perhaps TRBD2 (5 bases). Germline V lookup: CDR1 SGDLS, CDR2 YYNGEE. The CDR3 totals 13 residues. Trimming stripped 0 bases from V and 7 bases from J, with 11 bases between. The CDR3 DNA sequence: TGTGCCAGCAGCGTAGCGGCCTCGGGAGAGCAGTACTTC. This codes for CASSVAASGEQYF.

The chain couples TRBV7-9 to TRBJ1-1; unclear D gene. Between the trimmed V and J ends, which lost 2 bases and 1 base, there was a span of 14 bases. The V gene's germline CDR1 is SEHNR and CDR2 FQNEAQ (reference sequence). The CDR3 is 16 residues long. CDR3 nucleotides: TGTGCCAGCAGCTTACCGCCTCTGGGAGAGAACACTGAAGCTTTCTTT. Residues: CASSLPPLGENTEAFF.

This clone turned up a few times. The chain recombines TRBV6-1 with TRBJ1-6; D ambiguous. Per germline, CDR1 MNHNS and CDR2 SASEGT. This CDR3 region has 12 residues. Trimming removed 6 bases from V and 7 bases from J, with 7 bases in between. CDR3 amino acids: CASSEWNSPLHF. CDR3 in DNA: TGTGCCAGCAGCGAATGGAATTCACCCCTCCACTTT.

The V and J genes are TRBV18 and TRBJ2-7, with unresolved D. CDR1 KGHSH and CDR2 LQKENI come from the germline V gene. Trimming cost V 3 bases and J 3 bases, with 12 bases left between them. This CDR3 has 14 amino acids. The CDR3 reads CASSPAIGGYEQYV. As DNA, the CDR3 is TGTGCCAGCTCACCGGCGATAGGTGGCTACGAGCAGTACGTC.

This CDR3 is CASSLSSENYGYTF. CDR3 bases: TGCGCCAGCAGCTTGTCGTCAGAAAACTATGGCTACACCTTC. V gene TRBV5-1 combines with J gene TRBJ1-2; D gene uncertain. The CDR3 sequence is 14 residues long. V was pared by 1 base and J by 2 bases, with 9 bases between. Germline CDR1 reads SGHRS; CDR2 reads YFSETQ.

The chain uses TRBV10-3 and TRBJ2-7, with 8 bases identical to TRBD1. CDR1 and CDR2 from the germline V gene are ENHRY and SYGVKD. V lost 0 bases and J lost 6; bases outside the gene matches: 7. CDR3 length equals 15 residues. For the CDR3, the DNA is TGTGCCATCAGTGAGTCCCCGGACAGGGTTCGCGAGCAGTACGTC. Its protein is CAISESPDRVREQYV.

The genes are TRBV7-6 and TRBJ1-5, with D hard to call. The V and J ends lost 5 bases and 4 bases respectively, with 9 bases between them. Per the germline V gene, CDR1 is SGHVS and CDR2 is FNYEAQ. The CDR3 consists of 13 residues. The DNA of the CDR3 is TGTGCCAGCAGCCCAGCCCCTAATCAGCCCCAGCATTTT. Residues: CASSPAPNQPQHF.

This chain connects TRBV4-1 to TRBJ1-4; the D gene is possibly TRBD1 (5 bases). This CDR3 spans 16 amino acids. V lost 1 base, J lost 4 bases, and 13 bases lay in between. Germline V gene sequence: CDR1 MGHRA, CDR2 YSYEKL. In DNA form, the CDR3 reads TGCGCCAGCAGCCAAGTTACCGGGACGGGTAATGAAAAACTGTTTTTT. It codes for CASSQVTGTGNEKLFF.

The chain uses TRBV11-3 and TRBJ2-7; the D gene is possibly TRBD2 (6 bases). The CDR3 consists of 14 residues. Trimming shortened V by 2 bases and J by 1 base, and 9 bases separated the two germline ends. The germline V gene has CDR1 SGHNT and CDR2 YENEEA. In DNA, the CDR3 is TGTGCCAGCAGCTTAACCGGGGGTTCCTACGAGCAGTACTTC. Its translation: CASSLTGGSYEQYF.

V usage is TRBV14 and J usage is TRBJ2-7; D may be TRBD1 or TRBD2 (7 bases each). The V end was cut by 1 base, the J end by 4 bases, with 14 bases between. The CDR3 loop spans 15 amino acids. CDR1 and CDR2 (germline): SGHDN, FVKESK. The CDR3: CASSQAPGGGYEQYV. The CDR3 nucleotides read TGTGCCAGCAGCCAAGCGCCAGGGGGGGGGTACGAGCAGTACGTC.

This clone was seen once. V is TRBV5-8 and J is TRBJ1-6, with D perhaps TRBD1 (6 bases). Germline V lookup: CDR1 SGHTS, CDR2 YDEGEE. V lost 1 base to trimming and J lost 8 bases, with 10 bases between them. The CDR3 contains 14 residues. DNA for the CDR3: TGTGCCAGCAGCTTGAGCAGGGGACATTCACCCCTCCACTTT. Protein sequence: CASSLSRGHSPLHF.

The chain joins TRBV6-1 to TRBJ1-2, with a weak D call TRBD1 (5 bases). The CDR3 length is 12 residues. Trimming removed 6 bases at V and 0 bases at J, with 5 bases between. Germline CDR1 is MNHNS and CDR2 is SASEGT. The CDR3 nucleotides are TGTGCCAGCAGGGGGCCTAACTATGGCTACACCTTC. This gives the protein CASRGPNYGYTF.

The chain recombines TRBV7-3 with TRBJ1-1; D is ambiguous. Trimming took 2 bases from V and 0 from J, leaving 10 bases between them. Germline V gives CDR1 SGHTA, CDR2 FQGTGA. CDR3 length equals 15 residues. CDR3 region: CASSLFPGVNTEAFF. The DNA of the CDR3 is TGTGCCAGCAGCTTATTCCCTGGAGTGAACACTGAAGCTTTCTTT. The full variable domain, in which reference TRBV7-3 and TRBJ1-1 provide the parts outside the CDR3, is GAGVSQTPSNKVTEKGKYVELRCDPISGHTALYWYRQSLGQGPEFLIYFQGTGAADDSGLPNDRFFAVRPEGSVSTLKIQRTERGDSAVYLCASSLFPGVNTEAFFGQGTRLTVV.

The rearrangement uses TRBV20-1 and TRBJ1-2; a weak D match, TRBD1 (5 bases). The CDR3 consists of 11 residues. The germline V gene encodes CDR1 DFQATT and CDR2 SNEGSKA (reference sequence). Trimming left V 6 bases short and J 7 bases short, with 12 bases between. Written as DNA, the CDR3 is TGCAGTGCCTTGGGGGTGAGTGGCTACACCTTC. It encodes CSALGVSGYTF.

V gene TRBV7-9 combines with J gene TRBJ1-1; a possible D gene is TRBD1 (5 bases). Germline V CDR1 and CDR2: SEHNR, FQNEAQ (reference sequence). The CDR3 is 14 amino acids. The V end was cut by 4 bases, the J end by 4 bases, with 13 bases between. CDR3 in amino acids: CASSSQGGGTEAFF. The CDR3 nucleotides are TGTGCCAGCAGCTCGCAGGGAGGTGGCACTGAAGCTTTCTTT.

V gene TRBV20-1 combines with J gene TRBJ2-5; D gene ambiguous. The ends were cut back, 5 bases at V and 5 bases at J, with 9 bases in the middle. The CDR3 runs to 11 residues. Germline V gene sequence: CDR1 DFQATT, CDR2 SNEGSKA (reference sequence). This CDR3 reads CSAGLWETQYF. CDR3 DNA sequence: TGCAGTGCTGGCCTTTGGGAGACCCAGTACTTC.

This clone appeared once. The V gene is TRBV7-6, the J gene TRBJ1-2; 7 bases align to TRBD1. Germline assignment: CDR1 SGHVS and CDR2 FNYEAQ. V trimming: 1 base; J trimming: 6 bases; junction bases outside the gene matches: 5. The CDR3 runs 14 residues. As DNA, the CDR3 is TGTGCCAGCAGCTTAGGCCAGGGGGAAAATGGCTACACCTTC. Encoded protein: CASSLGQGENGYTF. The full variable domain, completed using reference TRBV7-6 and TRBJ1-2, is GAGVSQSPRYKVTKRGQDVALRCDPISGHVSLYWYRQALGQGPEFLTYFNYEAQQDKSGLPNDRFSAERPEGSISTLTIQRTEQRDSAMYRCASSLGQGENGYTFGSGTRLTVV.

V is TRBV6-6 and J is TRBJ2-7; 9 nucleotides match TRBD2. This CDR3 has 13 residues. Germline V lookup: CDR1 MNHNY, CDR2 SVGAGI (reference sequence). The CDR3 region is CASTYGGGALQYV. For the CDR3, the DNA is TGTGCCAGCACTTACGGCGGGGGGGCCTTGCAGTACGTC.

The genes are TRBV6-1 and TRBJ2-7; a weak D match, TRBD2 (6 bases). The CDR3 loop spans 13 amino acids. V lost 4 bases and J 3 bases, leaving 10 bases between the germline ends. Looked up from germline, CDR1 is MNHNS and CDR2 is SASEGT. The CDR3 is CASSVGGYYEQYV. The CDR3, as DNA: TGTGCCAGCAGTGTTGGAGGGTACTACGAGCAGTACGTC.

This sequence joins TRBV6-5 and TRBJ1-5; the D gene is possibly TRBD1 (5 bases). Trimming took 6 bases from V and 7 from J, leaving 19 bases between them. In germline, CDR1 is MNHEY, CDR2 SVGAGI. The CDR3 sequence is 15 residues long. CDR3 sequence reads: CASSPSWVQEQPQHF. CDR3 nucleotides: TGTGCCAGCAGCCCCTCCTGGGTACAGGAGCAGCCCCAGCATTTT.

The chain is built from TRBV30 and TRBJ1-1; 7 bases line up with TRBD1. Trimming removed 4 bases from V and 11 bases from J; junction bases left unmatched: 13. Looked up from germline, CDR1 is GTSNPN and CDR2 is SVGIG (reference sequence). The length of the CDR3 is 13 residues. CDR3 residues: CAWTIRGSRGAFF. The CDR3 nucleotides read TGTGCCTGGACAATTCGCGGGAGCAGGGGGGCTTTCTTT.

The chain uses TRBV30 and TRBJ2-3, with D possibly being TRBD1 (5 bases). CDR1 GTSNPN and CDR2 SVGIG come from the germline V gene (reference sequence). CDR3 length: 13 residues. V was clipped by 4 bases and J by 2 bases, with 10 bases between them. The CDR3 DNA follows: TGTGCCTGGACCCCAGGGTACACAGATACGCAGTATTTT. It yields the protein CAWTPGYTDTQYF.

The gene calls are TRBV11-2 and TRBJ2-7; 9 positions agree with TRBD2. Trimming removed 3 bases from V and 6 bases from J; junction bases left unmatched: 12. CDR1 is SGHAT, CDR2 FQNNGV, per germline. The CDR3 length is 16 residues. CDR3 nucleotides: TGTGCCAGCAGCTTTAACTTAGCGGGGGTTAATGGCGAGCAGTACTTC. This codes for CASSFNLAGVNGEQYF.